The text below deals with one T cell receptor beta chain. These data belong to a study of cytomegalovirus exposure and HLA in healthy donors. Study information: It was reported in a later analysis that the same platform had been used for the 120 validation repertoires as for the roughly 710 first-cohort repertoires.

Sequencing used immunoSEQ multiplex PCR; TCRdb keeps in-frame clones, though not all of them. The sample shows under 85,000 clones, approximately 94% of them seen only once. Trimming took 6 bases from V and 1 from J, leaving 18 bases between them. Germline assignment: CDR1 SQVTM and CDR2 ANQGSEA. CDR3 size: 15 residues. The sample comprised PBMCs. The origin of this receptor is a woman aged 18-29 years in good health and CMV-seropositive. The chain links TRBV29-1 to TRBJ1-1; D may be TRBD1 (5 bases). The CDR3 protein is CSVVGEGPGNTEAFF. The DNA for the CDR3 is TGCAGCGTGGTCGGGGAGGGGCCTGGGAACACTGAAGCTTTCTTT.